This T cell receptor (beta chain) was retrieved from a study of blood T cell repertoires in COVID-19. Study summary: Sites across the United States, Italy and Spain contributed samples from acute and convalescent COVID-19. In each case, the material was cDNA or gDNA derived from T cells, B-cell-depleted T cells, or PBMCs.

CDR1 and CDR2 (germline): SEHNR, FQNEAQ (reference sequence). CDR3 length equals 12 residues. V was pared by 1 base and J by 3 bases, with 3 bases between. As originally analysed: Amplified reference gene primers provided the basis for estimating nucleated cell counts. TCRdb's table, derived via immunoSEQ multiplex PCR, lists solely in-frame clones and lacks some. The V and J calls and clone size come from that table; D and trimming were worked out from the DNA. Of a few hundred thousand clones listed, about 82% are singletons. Sequenced: peripheral blood. This TCR derives from a woman aged 50 to 60 with acute or convalescent COVID-19. The gene calls are TRBV7-9 and TRBJ2-5; D is ambiguous. CDR3 nucleotide sequence: TGTGCCAGCAGCTTAGACAAAGAGACCCAGTACTTC. Residues: CASSLDKETQYF.